Shown below are 7 T cell receptor beta chains from a single sample sequenced in a study of blood T cell repertoires in COVID-19. Generated by immunoSEQ multiplex PCR, the TCRdb table keeps only in-frame clones and is missing some. The sample lists roughly 300,000 clones; 90% were seen once. The sequencing sample was made of PBMCs or T cells enriched from blood (not recorded which). Every receptor here comes from a woman aged 25 to 39 who had recovered from COVID-19.

The chain recombines TRBV5-1 with TRBJ1-1; 7 bases fit TRBD1. The CDR3 loop spans 14 amino acids. V lost 4 bases, J lost 7 bases, and 10 bases stayed unmatched. Germline loops: CDR1 SGHRS, CDR2 YFSETQ. CDR3 in DNA: TGCGCCAGCAGCCCTCAGGACAGGATAATTGAAGCTTTCTTT. Translation gives CASSPQDRIIEAFF.

The rearrangement joins TRBV18 to TRBJ2-7; 10 bases fit TRBD2. The ends lost 3 bases at V and 4 bases at J; junction bases unmatched: 9. The CDR3 spans 16 residues. The germline V gene has CDR1 KGHSH and CDR2 LQKENI. The CDR3 spells CASSPLKREGLYEQYF. CDR3 bases: TGTGCCAGCTCACCCTTGAAGCGGGAGGGCCTGTACGAGCAGTACTTC.

The chain joins TRBV29-1 to TRBJ2-3; 8 bases line up with TRBD2. CDR1 is SQVTM and CDR2 is ANQGSEA in the germline V gene. Losses at the gene ends were 4 bases for V and 2 bases for J; bases not matched to a gene: 5. This CDR3 contains 14 residues. DNA of the CDR3: TGCAGCGTTGCGGGACTAGGGCACACAGATACGCAGTATTTT. This translates into CSVAGLGHTDTQYF.

The V and J genes are TRBV7-9 and TRBJ1-3; D gene ambiguous. There are 15 residues in the CDR3. In germline, CDR1 is SEHNR, CDR2 FQNEAQ (reference sequence). Trimming removed 3 bases from V and 0 bases from J, with 9 bases in between. This chain's CDR3 is CASSFSLNSGNTIYF. The CDR3 bases are TGTGCCAGCAGCTTTTCCTTAAACTCTGGAAACACCATATATTTT.

The J gene is TRBJ1-1, the V gene TRBV9; 10 positions match TRBD1. This CDR3 is 15 amino acids long. Germline V CDR1 and CDR2: SGDLS, YYNGEE. V trimming: 4 bases; J trimming: 2 bases; junction bases outside the gene matches: 5. CDR3 amino acids: CASSTLTGGNTEAFF. CDR3 DNA: TGTGCCAGCAGCACTCTGACAGGGGGCAACACTGAAGCTTTCTTT.

The chain has TRBV19 and TRBJ2-3, with TRBD2 as a possible D gene (7 bases). V was pared by 7 bases and J by 8 bases, with 16 bases between. The CDR3 spans 13 residues. CDR1 LNHDA and CDR2 SQIVND come from the germline V gene (reference sequence). This chain's CDR3 is CASTPKGGATQYF. The CDR3 DNA sequence: TGTGCCAGTACCCCTAAAGGGGGGGCTACGCAGTATTTT.

This clone appeared a single time. V gene TRBV27 combines with J gene TRBJ2-2; 7 nucleotides align to TRBD1. CDR3 length equals 16 residues. Germline V lookup: CDR1 MNHEY, CDR2 SMNVEV (reference sequence). V lost 6 bases and J lost 8; bases outside the gene matches: 15. The CDR3 DNA reads TGTGCCAGCAGCCGAGGTCCGGGACAGCTGCTGGGGGAGCTGTTTTTT. It is translated as CASSRGPGQLLGELFF.